This passage covers 14 T cell receptor beta chains from one sample sequenced in a study of OX40 agonist ivuxolimab in advanced cancers. Data came from immunoSEQ multiplex PCR; TCRdb stores just in-frame clones and leaves some out. Of approximately 51,000 clones listed, roughly 80% were seen once; the top ten hold approximately 2%. Sample: CD4+ or CD8+ T cells sorted from blood, taken in a trial of the OX40 agonist ivuxolimab. These receptors were obtained from an adult with an advanced solid tumor such as melanoma, head and neck, liver or kidney cancer.

This clone occurred a few times. This chain uses TRBV28 with TRBJ1-2; 7 bases are a match to TRBD1. With V trimmed by 6 bases and J by 8 bases, 6 bases remained unmatched. This CDR3 spans 12 amino acids. CDR1 is MDHEN, CDR2 SYDVKM, per germline. In DNA, the CDR3 is TGTGCCAGCAGAGCCCCGGACAGGGGCTACACCTTC. As protein: CASRAPDRGYTF.

The V gene is TRBV11-2, the J gene TRBJ2-5; 10 nucleotides line up with TRBD1. This CDR3 is built from 16 residues. J was trimmed by 5 bases and V by 2 bases; bases with no gene match: 8. The germline V gene encodes CDR1 SGHAT and CDR2 FQNNGV. CDR3 sequence (DNA): TGTGCCAGCAGCTTAACGGGACAGGGGTTAGTGGAGACCCAGTACTTC. Protein: CASSLTGQGLVETQYF.

This chain connects TRBV5-6 to TRBJ1-2; D gene unclear. The CDR3 totals 13 residues. CDR1 and CDR2 from the germline V gene are SGHDT and YYEEEE. The ends were cut back, 2 bases at V and 4 bases at J, with 9 bases in the middle. The CDR3 protein is CASSLILGYGYTF. For the CDR3, the DNA is TGTGCCAGCAGCTTAATTTTGGGCTATGGCTACACCTTC.

V gene TRBV6-4 combines with J gene TRBJ2-2, with TRBD1 identical over 7 bases. Germline trimming cut 6 bases from V and 7 bases from J; bases unmatched to any gene: 5. Germline values: CDR1 MRHNA, CDR2 SNTAGT. This CDR3 spans 13 amino acids. The chain's CDR3 is CASSLTGNGELFF. As DNA, the CDR3 is TGTGCCAGCAGCTTGACAGGGAACGGGGAGCTGTTTTTT.

This rearrangement joins TRBV18 to TRBJ1-3; 7 nucleotides line up with TRBD1. This CDR3 contains 15 residues. Germline-derived CDR1 and CDR2 are KGHSH and LQKENI. Trimming removed 3 bases from V and 2 bases from J; junction bases left unmatched: 4. CDR3 loop: CASSPGTVAGNTIYF. CDR3 bases: TGTGCCAGCTCACCCGGGACAGTCGCTGGAAACACCATATATTTT. Filled out from reference TRBV18 and TRBJ1-3, the complete variable domain reads NAGVMQNPRHLVRRRGQEARLRCSPMKGHSHVYWYRQLPEEGLKFMVYLQKENIIDESGMPKERFSAEFPKEGPSILRIQQVVRGDSAAYFCASSPGTVAGNTIYFGEGSWLTVV.

The chain is built from TRBV27 and TRBJ2-5, with D perhaps matching TRBD1 (6 bases). This CDR3 spans 15 amino acids. The V end was cut by 2 bases, the J end by 4 bases, with 14 bases between. The germline CDR1 and CDR2 sequences are MNHEY and SMNVEV (reference sequence). CDR3 sequence: CASSLDRRFLETQYF. The CDR3 DNA is TGTGCCAGCAGTTTAGACAGGAGGTTTCTAGAGACCCAGTACTTC.

This clone was seen only once. The chain couples TRBV11-2 to TRBJ1-4; D ambiguous. Per the germline V gene, CDR1 is SGHAT and CDR2 is FQNNGV. Trimming removed 1 base at V and 8 bases at J, with 8 bases between. The CDR3 totals 13 residues. This chain's CDR3 is CASSLGTPEKLFF. The CDR3 region has the DNA TGTGCCAGCAGCTTAGGAACTCCCGAAAAACTGTTTTTT.

Within the sample, this clone is medium-sized. The J gene is TRBJ1-2, the V gene TRBV2, with 8 bases matching TRBD1. The CDR3 is 15 amino acids. Trimming took 5 bases from V and 4 from J; bases not matched to a gene: 9. The germline V gene has CDR1 SNHLY and CDR2 FYNNEI. The CDR3 coding sequence is TGTGCCAGCAGTAGTGTCGGACAGGGTACCTATGGCTACACCTTC. Amino acid sequence: CASSSVGQGTYGYTF. The complete variable domain, with remaining parts taken from reference TRBV2 and TRBJ1-2, reads EPEVTQTPSHQVTQMGQEVILRCVPISNHLYFYWYRQILGQKVEFLVSFYNNEISEKSEIFDDQFSVERPDGSNFTLKIRSTKLEDSAMYFCASSSVGQGTYGYTFGSGTRLTVV.

This clone was detected only a few times. The V and J genes are TRBV6-1 and TRBJ1-4; a possible D gene is TRBD1 (6 bases). V was pared by 4 bases and J by 6 bases, with 18 bases between. This CDR3 contains 16 residues. Per the germline V gene, CDR1 is MNHNS and CDR2 is SASEGT. The chain's CDR3 is CASSVSSGAGDEKLFF. CDR3 nucleotide sequence: TGTGCCAGCAGTGTCTCCTCCGGGGCAGGGGATGAAAAACTGTTTTTT.

In DNA form, the CDR3 reads TGCGCCAGCAGTGCGGGGACAGAAGGAAACACCATATATTTT. It is translated as CASSAGTEGNTIYF. The rearrangement uses TRBV5-1 and TRBJ1-3, with 7 bases matching TRBD1. The V and J ends lost 5 bases and 4 bases, in that order; junction bases with no gene match: 6. CDR1 is SGHRS, CDR2 YFSETQ, per germline. The CDR3 extends over 14 amino acids.

The V call is TRBV18, the J call TRBJ1-4; D unresolved. Germline CDR1 reads KGHSH; CDR2 reads LQKENI. The CDR3 is 18 amino acids. Trimming cost V 5 bases and J 0 bases, with 19 bases left between them. The CDR3 is CASSGLSRAGATNEKLFF. CDR3 in DNA: TGTGCCAGCTCAGGGCTATCGCGGGCAGGAGCAACTAATGAAAAACTGTTTTTT.

The rearrangement joins TRBV2 to TRBJ2-1; possible D gene TRBD1, 6 bases. The CDR3 is made up of 15 amino acids. Germline V CDR1 and CDR2: SNHLY, FYNNEI. V was cut by 7 bases and J by 4 bases, with 17 bases left in between. As DNA, the CDR3 is TGTGCCAGCAATGGACAGCAAACGTGGTACAATGAGCAGTTCTTC. Protein product: CASNGQQTWYNEQFF.

The CDR3 region has the DNA TGTGCCAGCAGTTTATCCGGAGGTGGGAGATGGCACAATGAGCAGTTCTTC. It translates to CASSLSGGGRWHNEQFF. The J gene is TRBJ2-1, the V gene TRBV27, with D possibly matching TRBD2 (5 bases). The length of the CDR3 is 17 residues. The V end was cut by 0 bases, the J end by 5 bases, with 17 bases between. From germline, CDR1 is MNHEY and CDR2 SMNVEV (reference sequence).

This clone has a handful of counts. The genes are TRBV30 and TRBJ1-1; D is uncertain. V was trimmed by 7 bases and J by 3 bases, leaving 18 bases between them. Germline CDR1 reads GTSNPN; CDR2 reads SVGIG (reference sequence). CDR3 length equals 14 residues. The CDR3 coding sequence is TGTGCCTTTACGGCGGTTACGGTAGACACTGAAGCTTTCTTT. This sequence encodes CAFTAVTVDTEAFF.